This passage covers 3 T cell receptor beta chains from one sample sequenced in a study of blood T cell repertoires in COVID-19. The table came from immunoSEQ multiplex PCR; TCRdb's copy has only in-frame clones and leaves some out. The sample carries 72,000 or so clones, about nine tenths recorded once. Specimen: peripheral blood. The receptors here all came from a woman aged 60-75 years with acute or convalescent COVID-19.

This clone appeared a few times. The chain links TRBV4-1 to TRBJ1-4; D is perhaps TRBD1 (6 bases). V lost 3 bases, J lost 6 bases, and 14 bases lay in between. The CDR3 has 15 amino acids. Germline V gene sequence: CDR1 MGHRA, CDR2 YSYEKL. The chain's CDR3 is CASSHPQGPDEKLFF. The CDR3 DNA reads TGCGCCAGCAGCCATCCGCAGGGGCCTGATGAAAAACTGTTTTTT.

The chain couples TRBV5-4 to TRBJ2-3; 8 bases align to TRBD1. The germline V gene encodes CDR1 SGHNT and CDR2 YYREEE (reference sequence). Trimming at V came to 3 bases and at J to 4 bases, leaving 7 bases not matched to a gene. The CDR3 is 15 amino acids. For the CDR3, the DNA is TGTGCCAGCAGCTCCCGACAGGGGCCCCCAGATACGCAGTATTTT. Translating gives CASSSRQGPPDTQYF.

This chain links TRBV2 with TRBJ2-5, with D unresolved. Germline V gene lookup returns CDR1 SNHLY and CDR2 FYNNEI. The V end was cut by 2 bases, the J end by 5 bases, with 15 bases between. CDR3 length equals 15 residues. CDR3 region: CASSELRLAAETQYF. CDR3 bases: TGTGCCAGCAGTGAACTCCGGCTGGCGGCTGAGACCCAGTACTTC.